This is a list of T cell receptor beta chains from one sample in a study of T cells in Graves' hyperthyroidism and ophthalmopathy. One entry per CDR3 protein, called by TCRdb with MiXCR from the multiplex PCR reads. The sample records 730,000 or so distinct CDR3 sequences, roughly 20% being singletons. The sample taken for sequencing was blood. These receptors all stem from a woman aged 45-59 years with Graves' hyperthyroidism that later progressed to Graves' ophthalmopathy. Both conserved end residues are part of each CDR3. The D gene is left open where the match is weak. Expanded clones get a size class; other rows say once, few or many, or leave the size out.

j_call,clone_size,d_call,v_call,cdr3_nt,cdr3_aa
TRBJ1-2,-,TRBD1,TRBV14,TGTGCCAGCAGCCAAGACCAAACAGGGGCTGGTGGCTACACCTTC,CASSQDQTGAGGYTF
TRBJ2-5,many,TRBD2,TRBV11-3,TGTGCCAGCAGCCCAGGACTAGCGGGGGTAATACAAGAGACCCAGTACTTC,CASSPGLAGVIQETQYF
TRBJ1-4,many,-,TRBV30,TGTGCCTGTCGAACAGGGAGGTGGGAAAAACTGTTTTTT,CACRTGRWEKLFF
TRBJ1-2,few,TRBD1,TRBV9,TGTGCCAGCAGCGAGGGGGGACAGAGCACCTATGGCTACACCTTC,CASSEGGQSTYGYTF
TRBJ2-7,few,-,TRBV12-3/TRBV12-4,TGTGCCAGCGGGGGATTCTACGAGCAGTACTTC,CASGGFYEQYF
TRBJ1-3,-,-,TRBV7-8,TGTGCCAGCAGCTTCTGGCGGGGCCAGGGCTCTGGAAACACCATATATTTT,CASSFWRGQGSGNTIYF
TRBJ2-3,-,TRBD1,TRBV20-1,TGCAGTGCTAGAGCCCCGACAGGGTGGACAGATACGCAGTATTTT,CSARAPTGWTDTQYF
TRBJ2-2,many,TRBD1,TRBV7-7,TGTGCTAGCAGCCCCGGGACAGGGAACACCGGGGAGCTGTTTTTT,CASSPGTGNTGELFF
TRBJ2-3,-,-,TRBV4-1,TGCGCCAGCGGGGAGGTAGCGACTAGCACAGATACGCAGTATTTT,CASGEVATSTDTQYF
TRBJ2-3,few,-,TRBV6-5,TGTGCCAGCAGTTACGCCGACTTGGGGGGTTCAGATACGCAGTATTTT,CASSYADLGGSDTQYF
TRBJ1-2,few,-,TRBV9,TGTGCCAGCAGCGCGGACGCCAGAGCTAACTATGGCTACACCTTC,CASSADARANYGYTF
TRBJ1-3,-,TRBD1,TRBV7-9,TGTGCCAGCAGCTTATCAGGGGGCATTGCTGGAAACACCATATATTTT,CASSLSGGIAGNTIYF
TRBJ1-2,many,TRBD1,TRBV3-1,TGTGCCAGCAGCCAACAGGGACAGGGGAGAGGCTACACCTTC,CASSQQGQGRGYTF
TRBJ1-1,-,TRBD1,TRBV6-2/TRBV6-3,TGTGCCAGCAGTTACTCGATGGGACAGACAAACACTGAAGCTTTCTTT,CASSYSMGQTNTEAFF
TRBJ2-5,many,-,TRBV18,TGTGCCAGCTCCTTGGACCAACCCTCAACCTTCCAGTACTTC,CASSLDQPSTFQYF
TRBJ1-1,many,-,TRBV4-1,TGCGCCAGCAGCCAAGAGCCTATTGGGGGGCGTAAAGCTTTCTTT,CASSQEPIGGRKAFF
TRBJ2-1,few,TRBD2,TRBV6-1,TGTGCCAGCAGGGCGGGGGTCCTGTACAATGAGCAGTTCTTC,CASRAGVLYNEQFF
TRBJ1-1,-,TRBD1,TRBV19,TGTGCCAGTAGTATCGGGTCAGGGGGCGAAATTGGGACTGAAGCTTTCTTT,CASSIGSGGEIGTEAFF
TRBJ2-1,-,TRBD2,TRBV5-1,TGCGCCAGCAGCTTGGCCGGGACTAGCAACAATGAGCAGTTCTTC,CASSLAGTSNNEQFF
TRBJ1-4,many,-,TRBV4-2,TGTGCCAGCAGCTTAACCAGGCTCTCCATCACTGAAAAACTGTTTTTT,CASSLTRLSITEKLFF
TRBJ2-3,many,-,TRBV3-1,TGTGCCAGCAGCCAAAGAAGCGCCGCAGATACGCAGTATTTT,CASSQRSAADTQYF
TRBJ1-1,-,-,TRBV7-9,TGTGCCAGCAGCCCCATGCCCCGGGAGGACACTGAAGCTTTCTTT,CASSPMPREDTEAFF
TRBJ1-1,many,-,TRBV11-2,TGTGCCAGCAGCTTAGACGGGACTATCACTGAAGCTTTCTTT,CASSLDGTITEAFF
TRBJ2-3,-,-,TRBV19,TGTGCCAGTTCGGACCGGGGAGTTACAGATACGCAGTATTTT,CASSDRGVTDTQYF
TRBJ2-7,many,TRBD2,TRBV5-1,TGCGCCAGCAGCTTGGGAGTGGGACTAGCCAACTACGAGCAGTACTTC,CASSLGVGLANYEQYF
TRBJ1-5,-,TRBD1,TRBV6-5,TGTGCCAGCAGATTAAGACAGGGGGCCGTCGATCAGCCCCAGCATTTT,CASRLRQGAVDQPQHF
TRBJ2-4,few,TRBD1,TRBV7-9,TGTGCCAGCACCAACAGGGGTGGATACATTCAGTACTTC,CASTNRGGYIQYF
TRBJ2-1,many,TRBD2,TRBV12-3/TRBV12-4,TGTGCCAGCACCACTAGCGGGGTCTACAATGAGCAGTTCTTC,CASTTSGVYNEQFF
TRBJ2-1,many,TRBD2,TRBV3-1,TGTGCCAGCAGAGGTAGCGGGGGAAACTACAATGAGCAGTTCTTC,CASRGSGGNYNEQFF
TRBJ2-7,-,TRBD2,TRBV7-2,TGTGCCAGCAGCCAAAGCTTGGGGGGACTAGCGGGAGGGCCGTTCCACGAGCAGTACTTC,CASSQSLGGLAGGPFHEQYF